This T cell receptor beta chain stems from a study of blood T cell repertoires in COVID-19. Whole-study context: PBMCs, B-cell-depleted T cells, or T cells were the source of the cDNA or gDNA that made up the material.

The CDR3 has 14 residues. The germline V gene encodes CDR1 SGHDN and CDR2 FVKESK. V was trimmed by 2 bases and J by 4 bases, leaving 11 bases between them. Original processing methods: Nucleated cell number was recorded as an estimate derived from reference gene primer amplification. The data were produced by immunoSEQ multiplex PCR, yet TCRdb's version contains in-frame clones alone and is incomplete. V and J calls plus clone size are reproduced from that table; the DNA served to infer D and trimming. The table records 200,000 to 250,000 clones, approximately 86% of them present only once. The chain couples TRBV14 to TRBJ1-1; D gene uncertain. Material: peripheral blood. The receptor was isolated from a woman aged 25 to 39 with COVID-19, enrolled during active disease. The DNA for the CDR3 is TGTGCCAGCAGCCAATCCCGGTTCGTCACTGAAGCTTTCTTT. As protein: CASSQSRFVTEAFF.